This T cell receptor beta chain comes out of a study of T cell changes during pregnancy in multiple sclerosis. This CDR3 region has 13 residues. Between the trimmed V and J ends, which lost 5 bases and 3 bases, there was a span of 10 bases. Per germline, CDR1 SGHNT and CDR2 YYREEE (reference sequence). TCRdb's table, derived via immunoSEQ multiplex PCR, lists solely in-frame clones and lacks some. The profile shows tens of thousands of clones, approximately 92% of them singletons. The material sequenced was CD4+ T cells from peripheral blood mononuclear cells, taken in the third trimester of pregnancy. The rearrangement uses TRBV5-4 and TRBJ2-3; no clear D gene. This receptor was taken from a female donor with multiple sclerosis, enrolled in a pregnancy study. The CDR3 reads CASSVLGTDTQYF. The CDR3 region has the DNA TGTGCCAGCAGTGTCCTAGGAACAGATACGCAGTATTTT. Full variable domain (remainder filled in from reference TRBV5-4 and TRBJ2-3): ETGVTQSPTHLIKTRGQQVTLRCSSQSGHNTVSWYQQALGQGPQFIFQYYREEENGRGNFPPRFSGLQFPNYSSELNVNALELDDSALYLCASSVLGTDTQYFGPGTRLTVL.